This T cell receptor (beta chain) is drawn from a study of T cells in Graves' hyperthyroidism and ophthalmopathy. This clonotype was detected once. Germline CDR1 KGHSH, CDR2 LQKENI. CDR3 length equals 16 residues. Between the trimmed V and J ends, which lost 5 bases and 1 base, there was a span of 15 bases. If no ophthalmopathy progression occurred within 18 months, Graves' hyperthyroidism was stable. Hyperthyroidism had been newly diagnosed in patients aged 18 to 65, and its duration was under 2 months. Criteria for exclusion of patients were uncontrolled infection, other autoimmune disease, pregnancy or lactation. Based on clinical symptoms, serum thyroxine and TRAb, thyroid ultrasound and orbital computed tomography, diagnoses were reached. RNA transcripts were the template for amplifying TCR beta CDR3 regions. The HTBI primer set served for first-round RT-PCR of the TCR CDR3. MiXCR, run by TCRdb on the multiplex PCR reads, gives a single entry per CDR3 protein. The sample has hundreds of thousands of distinct CDR3 sequences; around 39% are singletons.

The receptor was isolated from a man aged 18 to 30 with Graves' hyperthyroidism. The sample consisted of blood. The chain uses TRBV18 and TRBJ1-5, with a possible D match to TRBD1 (5 bases). CDR3 DNA sequence: TGTGCCAGCTCATCCCTCAGACAGACGAGCAATCAGCCCCAGCATTTT. Protein: CASSSLRQTSNQPQHF.